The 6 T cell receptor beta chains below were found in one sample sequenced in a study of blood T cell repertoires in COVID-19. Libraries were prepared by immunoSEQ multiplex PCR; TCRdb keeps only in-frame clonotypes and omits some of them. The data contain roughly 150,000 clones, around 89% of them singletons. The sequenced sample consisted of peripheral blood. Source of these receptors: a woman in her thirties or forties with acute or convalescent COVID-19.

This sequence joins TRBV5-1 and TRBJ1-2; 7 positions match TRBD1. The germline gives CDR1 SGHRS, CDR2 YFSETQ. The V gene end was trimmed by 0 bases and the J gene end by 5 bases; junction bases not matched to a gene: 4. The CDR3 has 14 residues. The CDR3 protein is CASSLVGTEYGYTF. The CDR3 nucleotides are TGCGCCAGCAGCTTGGTTGGGACAGAATATGGCTACACCTTC.

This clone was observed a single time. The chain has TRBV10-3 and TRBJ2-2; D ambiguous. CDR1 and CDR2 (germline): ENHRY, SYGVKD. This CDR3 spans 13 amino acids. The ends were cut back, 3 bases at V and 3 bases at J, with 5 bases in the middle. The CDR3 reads CAISERDTGELFF. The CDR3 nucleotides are TGTGCCATCAGTGAACGGGACACCGGGGAGCTGTTTTTT.

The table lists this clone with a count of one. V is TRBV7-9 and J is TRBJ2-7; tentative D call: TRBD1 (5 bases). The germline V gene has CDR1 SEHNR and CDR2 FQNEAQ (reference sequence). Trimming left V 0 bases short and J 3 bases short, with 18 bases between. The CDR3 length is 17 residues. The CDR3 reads CASSLAESSGYLYEQYF. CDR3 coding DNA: TGTGCCAGCAGCTTAGCAGAGAGCTCAGGGTACCTCTACGAGCAGTACTTC.

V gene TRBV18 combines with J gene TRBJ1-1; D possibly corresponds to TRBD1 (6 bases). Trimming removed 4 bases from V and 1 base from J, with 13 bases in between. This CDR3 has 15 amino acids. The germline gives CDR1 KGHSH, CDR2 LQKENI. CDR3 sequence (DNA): TGTGCCAGCTCACATATCACAGGGTCGAACACTGAAGCTTTCTTT. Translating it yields CASSHITGSNTEAFF.

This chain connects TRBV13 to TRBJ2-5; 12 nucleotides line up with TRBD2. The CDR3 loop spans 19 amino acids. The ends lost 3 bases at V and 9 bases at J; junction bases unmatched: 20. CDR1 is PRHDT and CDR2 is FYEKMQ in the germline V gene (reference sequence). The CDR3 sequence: CASSLSPGLAGLLASPQYF. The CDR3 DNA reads TGTGCCAGCAGCTTGAGCCCGGGACTAGCGGGTTTGTTAGCGTCGCCCCAGTACTTC.

The CDR3: CASHPQRSNEKLFF. The CDR3 DNA reads as TGTGCCAGTCATCCCCAGCGGTCAAATGAAAAACTGTTTTTT. The chain links TRBV19 to TRBJ1-4; D is undetermined. The CDR3 runs 14 residues. Between the trimmed V and J ends, which lost 8 bases and 5 bases, there was a span of 15 bases. Germline CDR1 and CDR2: LNHDA and SQIVND (reference sequence).